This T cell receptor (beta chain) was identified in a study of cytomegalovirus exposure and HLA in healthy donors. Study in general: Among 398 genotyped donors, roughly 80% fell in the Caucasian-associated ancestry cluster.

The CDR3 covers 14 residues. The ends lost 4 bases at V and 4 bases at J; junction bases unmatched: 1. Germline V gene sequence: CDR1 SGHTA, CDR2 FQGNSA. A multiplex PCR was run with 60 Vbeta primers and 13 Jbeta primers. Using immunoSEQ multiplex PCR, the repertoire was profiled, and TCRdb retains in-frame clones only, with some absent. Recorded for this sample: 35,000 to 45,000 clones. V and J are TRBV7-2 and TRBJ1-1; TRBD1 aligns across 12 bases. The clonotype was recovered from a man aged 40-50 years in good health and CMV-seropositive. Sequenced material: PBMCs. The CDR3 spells CASSWGQGATEAFF. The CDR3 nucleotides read TGTGCCAGCAGCTGGGGACAGGGGGCCACTGAAGCTTTCTTT.